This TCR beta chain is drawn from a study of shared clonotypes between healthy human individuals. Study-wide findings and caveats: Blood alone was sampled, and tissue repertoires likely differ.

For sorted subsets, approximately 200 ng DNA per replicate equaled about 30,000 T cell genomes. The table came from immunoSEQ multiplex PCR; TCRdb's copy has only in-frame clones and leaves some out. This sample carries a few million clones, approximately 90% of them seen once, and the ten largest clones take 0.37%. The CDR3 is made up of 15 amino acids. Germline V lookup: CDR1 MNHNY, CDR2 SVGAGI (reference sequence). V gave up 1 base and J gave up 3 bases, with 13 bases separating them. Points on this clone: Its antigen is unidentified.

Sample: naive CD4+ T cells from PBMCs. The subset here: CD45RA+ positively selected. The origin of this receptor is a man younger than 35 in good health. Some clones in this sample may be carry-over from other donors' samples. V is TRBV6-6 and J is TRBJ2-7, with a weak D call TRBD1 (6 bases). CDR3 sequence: CASSYLVGDNYEQYF. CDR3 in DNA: TGTGCCAGCAGTTACTTGGTAGGGGACAACTACGAGCAGTACTTC.